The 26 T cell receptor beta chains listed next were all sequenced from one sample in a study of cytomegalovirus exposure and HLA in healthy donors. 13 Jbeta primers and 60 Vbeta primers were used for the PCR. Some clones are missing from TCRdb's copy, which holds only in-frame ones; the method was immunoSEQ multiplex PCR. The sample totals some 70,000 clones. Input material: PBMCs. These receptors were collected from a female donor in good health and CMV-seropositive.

This CDR3 reads CASSLGTGVTGELFF. CDR3 DNA: TGTGCCAGCAGCTTGGGGACAGGGGTCACCGGGGAGCTGTTTTTT. The gene calls are TRBV7-9 and TRBJ2-2; 10 bases match TRBD1. The J segment lost 4 bases and the V segment lost 3 bases, leaving 2 bases of the junction unmatched. CDR1 and CDR2 from the germline V gene are SEHNR and FQNEAQ (reference sequence). This CDR3 is built from 15 residues.

The DNA of the CDR3 is TGCGCCAGCAGCCCGGGGTTAGCTTATACCTACAATGAGCAGTTCTTC. It specifies CASSPGLAYTYNEQFF. The chain combines TRBV4-1 with TRBJ2-1; D might be TRBD2 (5 bases). The CDR3 extends over 16 amino acids. Germline V gives CDR1 MGHRA, CDR2 YSYEKL. V shed 4 bases and J shed 2 bases, with 15 bases lying between them.

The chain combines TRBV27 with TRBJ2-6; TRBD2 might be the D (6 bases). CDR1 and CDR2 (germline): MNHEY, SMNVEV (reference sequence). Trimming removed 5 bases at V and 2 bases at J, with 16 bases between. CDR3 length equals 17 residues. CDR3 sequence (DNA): TGTGCCAGCAGTGGAAGAGCGTCGGGGGCTGGGGCCAACGTCCTGACTTTC. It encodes CASSGRASGAGANVLTF. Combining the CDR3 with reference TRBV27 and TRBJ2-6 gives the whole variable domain EAQVTQNPRYLITVTGKKLTVTCSQNMNHEYMSWYRQDPGLGLRQIYYSMNVEVTDKGDVPEGYKVSRKEKRNFPLILESPSPNQTSLYFCASSGRASGAGANVLTFGAGSRLTVL.

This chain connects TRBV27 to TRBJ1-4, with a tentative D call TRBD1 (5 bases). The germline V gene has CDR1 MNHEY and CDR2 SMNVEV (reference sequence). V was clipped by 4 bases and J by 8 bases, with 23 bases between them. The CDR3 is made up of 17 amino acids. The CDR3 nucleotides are TGTGCCAGCAGTTATCAAAGGGGATCTGGGATAGGGGAAAAACTGTTTTTT. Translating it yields CASSYQRGSGIGEKLFF. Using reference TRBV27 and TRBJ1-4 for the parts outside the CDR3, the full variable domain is EAQVTQNPRYLITVTGKKLTVTCSQNMNHEYMSWYRQDPGLGLRQIYYSMNVEVTDKGDVPEGYKVSRKEKRNFPLILESPSPNQTSLYFCASSYQRGSGIGEKLFFGSGTQLSVL.

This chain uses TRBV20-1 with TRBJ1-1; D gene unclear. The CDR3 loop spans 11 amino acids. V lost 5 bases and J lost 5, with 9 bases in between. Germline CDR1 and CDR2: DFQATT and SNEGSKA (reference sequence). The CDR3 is CSAPIGTEAFF. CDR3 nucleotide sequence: TGCAGTGCTCCCATCGGGACTGAAGCTTTCTTT.

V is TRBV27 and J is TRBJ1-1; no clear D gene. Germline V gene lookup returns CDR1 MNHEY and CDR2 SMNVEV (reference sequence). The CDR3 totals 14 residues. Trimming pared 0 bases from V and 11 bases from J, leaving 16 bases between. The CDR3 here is CASSLSKRKGEAFF. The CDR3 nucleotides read TGTGCCAGCAGTTTATCGAAGAGGAAAGGAGAGGCTTTCTTT.

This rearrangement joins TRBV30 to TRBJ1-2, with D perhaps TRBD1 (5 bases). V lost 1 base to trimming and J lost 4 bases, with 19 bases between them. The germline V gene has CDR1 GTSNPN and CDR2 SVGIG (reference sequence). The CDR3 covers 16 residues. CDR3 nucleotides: TGTGCCTGGAGTGCCTCACAGGTTCCTGGTGGCTATGGCTACACCTTC. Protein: CAWSASQVPGGYGYTF.

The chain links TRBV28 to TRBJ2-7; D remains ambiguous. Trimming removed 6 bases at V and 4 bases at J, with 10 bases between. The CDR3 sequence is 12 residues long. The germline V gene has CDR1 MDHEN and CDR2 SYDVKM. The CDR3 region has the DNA TGTGCCAGCAGCTCTAGTATTTACGAGCAGTACTTC. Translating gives CASSSSIYEQYF.

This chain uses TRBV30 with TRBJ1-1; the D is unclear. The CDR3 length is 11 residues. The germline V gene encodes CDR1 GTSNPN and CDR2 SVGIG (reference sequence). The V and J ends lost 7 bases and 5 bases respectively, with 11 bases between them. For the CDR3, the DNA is TGTGCCTCGTCACGAGGGACTGAAGCTTTCTTT. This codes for CASSRGTEAFF.

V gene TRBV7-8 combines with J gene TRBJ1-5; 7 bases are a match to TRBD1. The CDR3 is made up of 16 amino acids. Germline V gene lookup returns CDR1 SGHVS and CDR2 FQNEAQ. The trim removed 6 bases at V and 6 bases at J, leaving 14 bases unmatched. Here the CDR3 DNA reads TGTGCCAGCAGTCGCGTCGTTGTGACAGGGATTCAGCCCCAGCATTTT. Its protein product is CASSRVVVTGIQPQHF.

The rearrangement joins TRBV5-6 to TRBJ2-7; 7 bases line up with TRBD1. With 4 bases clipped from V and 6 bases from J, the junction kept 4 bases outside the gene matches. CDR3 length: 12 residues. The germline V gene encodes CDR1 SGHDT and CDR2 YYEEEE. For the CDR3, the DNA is TGTGCCAGCAGCCTTTACAGGGGCGAGCAGTACTTC. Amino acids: CASSLYRGEQYF.

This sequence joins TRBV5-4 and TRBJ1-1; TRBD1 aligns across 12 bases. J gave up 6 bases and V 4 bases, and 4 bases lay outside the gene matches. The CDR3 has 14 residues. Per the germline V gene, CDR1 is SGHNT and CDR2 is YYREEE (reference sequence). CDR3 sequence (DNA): TGTGCCAGCAGCAAGGGACAGGGGGCGGCTGAAGCTTTCTTT. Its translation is CASSKGQGAAEAFF. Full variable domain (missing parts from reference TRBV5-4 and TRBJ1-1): ETGVTQSPTHLIKTRGQQVTLRCSSQSGHNTVSWYQQALGQGPQFIFQYYREEENGRGNFPPRFSGLQFPNYSSELNVNALELDDSALYLCASSKGQGAAEAFFGQGTRLTVV.

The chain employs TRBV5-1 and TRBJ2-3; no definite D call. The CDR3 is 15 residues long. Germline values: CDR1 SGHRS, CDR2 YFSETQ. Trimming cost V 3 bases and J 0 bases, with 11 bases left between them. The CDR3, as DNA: TGCGCCAGCAGCTCCAAACAGTCTAGCACAGATACGCAGTATTTT. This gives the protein CASSSKQSSTDTQYF.

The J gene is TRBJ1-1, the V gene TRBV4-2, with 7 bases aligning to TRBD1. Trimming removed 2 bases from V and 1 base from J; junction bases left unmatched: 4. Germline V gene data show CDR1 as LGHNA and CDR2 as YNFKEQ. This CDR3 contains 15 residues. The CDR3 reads CASSQLGQKNTEAFF. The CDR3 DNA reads TGTGCCAGCAGCCAATTGGGACAGAAGAACACTGAAGCTTTCTTT.

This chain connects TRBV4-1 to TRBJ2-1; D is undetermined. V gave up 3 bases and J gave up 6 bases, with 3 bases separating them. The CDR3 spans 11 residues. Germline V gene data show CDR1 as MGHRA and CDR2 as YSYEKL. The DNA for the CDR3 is TGCGCCAGCAGCCATAGCAATGAGCAGTTCTTC. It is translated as CASSHSNEQFF.

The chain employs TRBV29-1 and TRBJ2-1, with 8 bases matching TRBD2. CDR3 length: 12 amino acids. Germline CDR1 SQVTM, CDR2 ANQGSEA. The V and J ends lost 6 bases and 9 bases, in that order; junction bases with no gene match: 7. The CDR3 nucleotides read TGCAGCGTCCCCCGGACTAGCTTTGAGCAGTTCTTC. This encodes CSVPRTSFEQFF.

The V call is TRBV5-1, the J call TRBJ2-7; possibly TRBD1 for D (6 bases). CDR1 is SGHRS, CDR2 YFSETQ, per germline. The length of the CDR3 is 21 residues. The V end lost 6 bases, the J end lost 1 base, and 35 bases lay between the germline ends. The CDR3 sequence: CASTFQTMVDRPIEKSYEQYF. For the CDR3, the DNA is TGCGCCAGCACCTTTCAAACGATGGTTGACAGGCCTATCGAGAAATCCTACGAGCAGTACTTC.

CDR3 sequence reads: CASSEPGTNTEAFF. As DNA, the CDR3 is TGTGCCAGCAGTGAGCCAGGCACGAACACTGAAGCTTTCTTT. The chain is built from TRBV25-1 and TRBJ1-1; no firm D call. V shed 3 bases and J shed 1 base, with 9 bases lying between them. This CDR3 is 14 amino acids long. Germline CDR1 reads MGHDK; CDR2 reads SYGVNS.

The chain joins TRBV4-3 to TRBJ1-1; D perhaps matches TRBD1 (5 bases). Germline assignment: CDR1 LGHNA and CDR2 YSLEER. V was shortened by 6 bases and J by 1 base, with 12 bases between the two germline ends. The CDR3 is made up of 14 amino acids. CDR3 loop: CASSPGRGNTEAFF. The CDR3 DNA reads TGCGCCAGCAGTCCAGGGCGGGGGAACACTGAAGCTTTCTTT.

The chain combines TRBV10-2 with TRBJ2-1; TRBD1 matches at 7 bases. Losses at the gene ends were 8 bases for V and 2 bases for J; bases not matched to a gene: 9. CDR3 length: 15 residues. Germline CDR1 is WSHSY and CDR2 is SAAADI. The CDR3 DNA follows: TGCGCCAGCCGCCGGGACAGCCTTACCTACAATGAGCAGTTCTTC. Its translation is CASRRDSLTYNEQFF.

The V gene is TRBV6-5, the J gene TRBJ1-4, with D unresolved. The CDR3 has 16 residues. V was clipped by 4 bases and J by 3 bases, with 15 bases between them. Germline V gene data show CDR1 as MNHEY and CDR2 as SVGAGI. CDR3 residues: CASSSYWSGSNEKLFF. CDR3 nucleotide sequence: TGTGCCAGCAGTTCATACTGGTCGGGATCTAATGAAAAACTGTTTTTT.

The CDR3 reads CASSGTGEETQYF. The CDR3 DNA reads TGTGCCAGCAGTGGGACAGGGGAGGAGACCCAGTACTTC. The V gene is TRBV2, the J gene TRBJ2-5, with 9 bases fitting TRBD1. J lost 5 bases, V lost 4 bases, and 2 bases had no gene match. This CDR3 comprises 13 residues. CDR1 SNHLY and CDR2 FYNNEI come from the germline V gene.

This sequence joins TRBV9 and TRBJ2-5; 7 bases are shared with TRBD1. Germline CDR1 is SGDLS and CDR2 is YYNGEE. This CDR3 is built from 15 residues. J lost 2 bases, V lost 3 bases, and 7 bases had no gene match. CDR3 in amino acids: CASSAGTATQETQYF. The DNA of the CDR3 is TGTGCCAGCAGCGCCGGGACAGCCACACAAGAGACCCAGTACTTC.

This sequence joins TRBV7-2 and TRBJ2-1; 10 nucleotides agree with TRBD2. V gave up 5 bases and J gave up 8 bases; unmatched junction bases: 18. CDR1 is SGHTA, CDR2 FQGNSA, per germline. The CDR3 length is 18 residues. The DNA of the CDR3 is TGTGCCAGCAGCACCCCAAGAGGGCTAGCGGGGGATCTCGATGAGCAGTTCTTC. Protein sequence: CASSTPRGLAGDLDEQFF.

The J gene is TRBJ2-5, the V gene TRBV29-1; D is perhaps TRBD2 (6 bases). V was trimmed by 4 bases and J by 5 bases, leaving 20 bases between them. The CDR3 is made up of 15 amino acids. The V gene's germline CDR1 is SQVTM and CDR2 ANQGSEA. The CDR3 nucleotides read TGCAGCGTTGCGGGAGAAGAGTCTCACGGCGAGACCCAGTACTTC. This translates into CSVAGEESHGETQYF.

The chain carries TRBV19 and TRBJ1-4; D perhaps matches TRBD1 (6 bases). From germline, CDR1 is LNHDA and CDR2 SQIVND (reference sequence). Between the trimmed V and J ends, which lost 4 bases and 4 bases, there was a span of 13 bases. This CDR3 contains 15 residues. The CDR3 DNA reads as TGTGCCAGTAGTACCCACAGGGATGGTAATGAAAAACTGTTTTTT. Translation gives CASSTHRDGNEKLFF.